The entry below gives a single T cell receptor beta chain sequence along with its context. What it binds is unknown. The sample belongs to a study of OX40 agonist ivuxolimab in advanced cancers. Study-wide background: Intravenous ivuxolimab was administered to patients every 2 weeks at 0.01 to 10 mg/kg. Participants, 80% to 90% male, averaged approximately 65 years of age, ranging from roughly 20 to 80.

General study points: Researchers did not establish what antigens the expanded peripheral T cells target. People who partly responded at 0.1-3.0 mg/kg had some of the least clonal expansion seen.

This table comes from immunoSEQ multiplex PCR, and its TCRdb copy is limited to in-frame clones, with some not included. The repertoire holds about 100,000 clones, with 80% to 95% as singletons. Sequencing used CD4+ or CD8+ T cells sorted from blood, obtained in a trial of the OX40 agonist ivuxolimab. The receptor was isolated from an adult with an advanced solid tumor such as melanoma, head and neck, liver or kidney cancer.

This CDR3 is CAISDPGQTYEQYF. The DNA of the CDR3 is TGTGCCATCAGTGATCCGGGACAGACTTACGAGCAGTACTTC. V and J are TRBV10-3 and TRBJ2-7; 7 bases match TRBD1. This CDR3 region has 14 residues. The germline gives CDR1 ENHRY, CDR2 SYGVKD. Unmatched junction bases numbered 6, after V lost 3 bases and J lost 4 bases.